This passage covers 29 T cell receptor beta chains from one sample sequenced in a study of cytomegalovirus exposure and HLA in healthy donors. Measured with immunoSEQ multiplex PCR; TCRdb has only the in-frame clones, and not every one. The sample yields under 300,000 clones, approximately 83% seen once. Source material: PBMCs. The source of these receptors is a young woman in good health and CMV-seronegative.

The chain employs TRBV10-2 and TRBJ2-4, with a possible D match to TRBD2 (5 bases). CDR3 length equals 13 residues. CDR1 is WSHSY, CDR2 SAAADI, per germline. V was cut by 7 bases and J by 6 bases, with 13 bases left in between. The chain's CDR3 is CASNWGEGNIQYF. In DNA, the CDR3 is TGCGCCAGCAATTGGGGTGAGGGAAACATTCAGTACTTC.

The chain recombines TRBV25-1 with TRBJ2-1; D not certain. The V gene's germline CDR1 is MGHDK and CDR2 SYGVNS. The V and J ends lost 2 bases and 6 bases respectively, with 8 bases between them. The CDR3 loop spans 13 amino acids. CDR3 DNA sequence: TGTGCCAGCAGTGAAATTCTTCCCAATGAGCAGTTCTTC. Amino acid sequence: CASSEILPNEQFF.

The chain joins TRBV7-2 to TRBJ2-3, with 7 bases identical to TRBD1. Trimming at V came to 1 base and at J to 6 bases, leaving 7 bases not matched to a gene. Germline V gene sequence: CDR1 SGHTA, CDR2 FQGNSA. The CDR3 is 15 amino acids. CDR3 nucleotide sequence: TGTGCCAGCAGCTTAGTGGGGACAGTTATTGATACGCAGTATTTT. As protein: CASSLVGTVIDTQYF.

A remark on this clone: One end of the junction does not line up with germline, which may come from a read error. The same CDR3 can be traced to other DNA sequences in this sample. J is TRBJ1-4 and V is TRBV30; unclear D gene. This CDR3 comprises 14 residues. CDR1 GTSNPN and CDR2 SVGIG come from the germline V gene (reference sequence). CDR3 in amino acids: CAWSPPGHREKLFF. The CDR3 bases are TGTGCCTGGAGTCCCCCGGGTCATCGGGAAAAACTATTTTTT.

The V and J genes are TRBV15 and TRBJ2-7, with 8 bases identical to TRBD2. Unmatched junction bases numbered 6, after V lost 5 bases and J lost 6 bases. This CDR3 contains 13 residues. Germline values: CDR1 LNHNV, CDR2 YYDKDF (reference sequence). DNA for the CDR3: TGTGCCACCAGCCGGGGGGGGCCGGTCGAGCAGTACTTC. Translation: CATSRGGPVEQYF.

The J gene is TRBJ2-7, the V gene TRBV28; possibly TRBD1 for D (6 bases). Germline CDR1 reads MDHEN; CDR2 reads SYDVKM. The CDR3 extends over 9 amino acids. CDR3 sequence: CPQGYEQYF. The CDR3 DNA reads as TGTCCACAGGGCTACGAGCAGTACTTC.

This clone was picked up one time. This chain's CDR3 is CASSSSVVETQYF. CDR3 sequence (DNA): TGTGCCAGCAGCTCGTCCGTAGTAGAGACCCAGTACTTC. The genes are TRBV7-3 and TRBJ2-5; D unresolved. This CDR3 is 13 amino acids long. V gave up 4 bases and J gave up 4 bases, with 10 bases separating them. Per the germline V gene, CDR1 is SGHTA and CDR2 is FQGTGA.

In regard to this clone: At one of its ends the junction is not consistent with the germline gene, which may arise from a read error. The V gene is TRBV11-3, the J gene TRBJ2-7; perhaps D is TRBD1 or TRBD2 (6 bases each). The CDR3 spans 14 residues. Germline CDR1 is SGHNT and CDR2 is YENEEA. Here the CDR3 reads CASSLEGGEDEQYF. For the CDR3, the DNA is TGTGCCAGCAGCCTAGAGGGGGGAGAAGACGAGCAGTACTTC. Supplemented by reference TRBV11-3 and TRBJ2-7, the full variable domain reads EAGVVQSPRYKIIEKKQPVAFWCNPISGHNTLYWYLQNLGQGPELLIRYENEEAVDDSQLPKDRFSAERLKGVDSTLKIQPAELGDSAVYLCASSLEGGEDEQYFGPGTRLTVT.

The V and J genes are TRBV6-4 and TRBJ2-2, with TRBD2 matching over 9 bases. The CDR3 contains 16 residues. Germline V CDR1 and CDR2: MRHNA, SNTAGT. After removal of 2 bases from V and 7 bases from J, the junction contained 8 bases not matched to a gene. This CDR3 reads CASSDSSGSFDGELFF. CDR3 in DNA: TGTGCCAGCAGTGACAGTAGCGGGAGCTTTGACGGGGAGCTGTTTTTT.

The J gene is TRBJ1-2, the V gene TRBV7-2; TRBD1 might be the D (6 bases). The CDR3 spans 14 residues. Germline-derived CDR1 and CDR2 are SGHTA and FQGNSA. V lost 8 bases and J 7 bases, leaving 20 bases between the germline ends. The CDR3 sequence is CASVTGKSMSGYTF. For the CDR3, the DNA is TGTGCCAGCGTCACAGGGAAAAGCATGAGTGGCTACACCTTC.

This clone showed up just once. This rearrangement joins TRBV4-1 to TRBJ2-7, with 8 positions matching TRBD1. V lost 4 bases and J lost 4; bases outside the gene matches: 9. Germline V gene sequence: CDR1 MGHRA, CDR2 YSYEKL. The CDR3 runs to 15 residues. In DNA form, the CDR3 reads TGCGCCAGCAGCCCGACCGGGACAGGCGGGTACGAGCAGTACTTC. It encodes CASSPTGTGGYEQYF.

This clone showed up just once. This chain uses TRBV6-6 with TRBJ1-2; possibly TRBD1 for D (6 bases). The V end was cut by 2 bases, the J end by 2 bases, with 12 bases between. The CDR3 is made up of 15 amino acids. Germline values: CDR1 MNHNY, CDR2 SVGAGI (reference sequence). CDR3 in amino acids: CASSYLDSLNYGYTF. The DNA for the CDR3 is TGTGCCAGCAGTTACCTGGACAGCTTAAACTATGGCTACACCTTC.

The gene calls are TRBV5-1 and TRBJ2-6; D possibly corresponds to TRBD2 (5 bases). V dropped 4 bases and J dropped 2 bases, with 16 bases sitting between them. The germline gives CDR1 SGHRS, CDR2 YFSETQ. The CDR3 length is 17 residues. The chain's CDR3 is CASSPGLNLAGANVLTF. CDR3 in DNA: TGCGCCAGCAGCCCCGGACTGAATTTAGCTGGGGCCAACGTCCTGACTTTC.

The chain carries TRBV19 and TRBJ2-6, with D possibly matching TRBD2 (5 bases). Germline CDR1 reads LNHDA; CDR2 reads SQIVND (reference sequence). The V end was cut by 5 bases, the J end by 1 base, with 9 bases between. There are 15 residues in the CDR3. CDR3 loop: CASSPTGSGANVLTF. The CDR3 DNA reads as TGTGCCAGTAGTCCGACGGGGTCTGGGGCCAACGTCCTGACTTTC. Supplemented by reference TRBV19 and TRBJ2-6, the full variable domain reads DGGITQSPKYLFRKEGQNVTLSCEQNLNHDAMYWYRQDPGQGLRLIYYSQIVNDFQKGDIAEGYSVSREKKESFPLTVTSAQKNPTAFYLCASSPTGSGANVLTFGAGSRLTVL.

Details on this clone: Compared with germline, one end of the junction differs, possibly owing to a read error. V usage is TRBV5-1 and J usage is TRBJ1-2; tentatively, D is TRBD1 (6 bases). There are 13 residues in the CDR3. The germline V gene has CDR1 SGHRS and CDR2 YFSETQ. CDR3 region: CASSLGDNYGYTF. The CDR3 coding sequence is TGCGCCAGCAGCTTGGGGGACAACTACGGCTACACCTTC.

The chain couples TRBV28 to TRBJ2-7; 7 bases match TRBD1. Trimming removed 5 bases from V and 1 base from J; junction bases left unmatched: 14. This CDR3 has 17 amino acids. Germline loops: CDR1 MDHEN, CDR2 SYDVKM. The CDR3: CASSPPRAGGLSYEQYF. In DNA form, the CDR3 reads TGTGCCAGCAGTCCCCCTCGGGCAGGGGGTCTGTCCTACGAGCAGTACTTC.

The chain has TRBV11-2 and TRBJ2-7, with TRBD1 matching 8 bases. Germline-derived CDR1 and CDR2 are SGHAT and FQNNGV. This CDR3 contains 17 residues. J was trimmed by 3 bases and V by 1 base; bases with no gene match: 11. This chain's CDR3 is CASSLGGYRDRSYEQYF. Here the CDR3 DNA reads TGTGCCAGCAGCTTAGGGGGATACCGGGACAGGAGCTACGAGCAGTACTTC.

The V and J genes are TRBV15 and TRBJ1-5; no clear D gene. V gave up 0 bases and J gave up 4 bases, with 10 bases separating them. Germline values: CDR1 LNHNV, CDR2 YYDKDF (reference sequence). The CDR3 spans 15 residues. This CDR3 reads CATSRDSVRNQPQHF. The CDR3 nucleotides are TGTGCCACCAGCAGAGATAGTGTCAGGAATCAGCCCCAGCATTTT.

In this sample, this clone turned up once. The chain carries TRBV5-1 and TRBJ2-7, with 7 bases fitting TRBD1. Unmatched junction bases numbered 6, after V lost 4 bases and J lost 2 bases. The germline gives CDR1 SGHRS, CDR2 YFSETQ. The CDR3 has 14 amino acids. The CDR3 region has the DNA TGCGCCAGCAGCCCACAGACAGGGCCCTACGAGCAGTACTTC. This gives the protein CASSPQTGPYEQYF.

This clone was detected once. DNA for the CDR3: TGTGCCAGCAGCCAAGGGACCGAGGGAACTAACTATGGCTACACCTTC. It specifies CASSQGTEGTNYGYTF. The chain is built from TRBV4-2 and TRBJ1-2; D call uncertain. Trimming took 1 base from V and 0 from J, leaving 12 bases between them. The CDR3 has 16 amino acids. Germline assignment: CDR1 LGHNA and CDR2 YNFKEQ.

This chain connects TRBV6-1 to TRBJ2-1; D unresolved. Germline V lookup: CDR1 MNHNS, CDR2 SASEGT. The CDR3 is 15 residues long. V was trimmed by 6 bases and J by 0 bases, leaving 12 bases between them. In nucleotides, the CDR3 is TGTGCCAGCAGCTTAGACGGGTACTCCTACAATGAGCAGTTCTTC. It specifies CASSLDGYSYNEQFF.

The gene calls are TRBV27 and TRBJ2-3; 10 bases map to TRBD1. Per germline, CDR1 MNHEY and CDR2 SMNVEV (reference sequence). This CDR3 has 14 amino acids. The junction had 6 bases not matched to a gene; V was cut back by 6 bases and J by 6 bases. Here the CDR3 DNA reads TGTGCCAGCAGCCGGGACAGGGGAATGGATACGCAGTATTTT. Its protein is CASSRDRGMDTQYF.

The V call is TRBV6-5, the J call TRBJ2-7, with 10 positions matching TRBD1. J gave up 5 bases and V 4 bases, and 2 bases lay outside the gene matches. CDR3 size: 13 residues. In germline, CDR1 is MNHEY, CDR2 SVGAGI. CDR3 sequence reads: CASSLGQGHEQYF. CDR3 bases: TGTGCCAGCAGTTTGGGACAGGGGCACGAGCAGTACTTC.

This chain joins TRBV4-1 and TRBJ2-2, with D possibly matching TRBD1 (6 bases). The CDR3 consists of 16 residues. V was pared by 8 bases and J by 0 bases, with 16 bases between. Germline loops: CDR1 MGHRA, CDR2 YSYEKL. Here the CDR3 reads CASERTDPSNTGELFF. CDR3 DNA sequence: TGCGCCAGCGAGAGGACAGACCCCTCGAACACCGGGGAGCTGTTTTTT.

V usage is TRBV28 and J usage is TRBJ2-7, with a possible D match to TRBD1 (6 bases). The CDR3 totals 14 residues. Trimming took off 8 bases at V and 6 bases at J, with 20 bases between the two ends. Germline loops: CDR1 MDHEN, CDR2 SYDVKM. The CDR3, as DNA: TGTGCCAGCGGGGAGACAGGTAGCAAAGGCGAGCAGTACTTC. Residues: CASGETGSKGEQYF.

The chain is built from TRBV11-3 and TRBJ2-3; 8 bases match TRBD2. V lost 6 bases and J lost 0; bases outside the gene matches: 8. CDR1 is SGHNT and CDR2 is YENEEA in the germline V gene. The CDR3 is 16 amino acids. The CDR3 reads CASSSTSGWSTDTQYF. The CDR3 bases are TGTGCCAGCAGTTCCACTAGCGGTTGGAGCACAGATACGCAGTATTTT.

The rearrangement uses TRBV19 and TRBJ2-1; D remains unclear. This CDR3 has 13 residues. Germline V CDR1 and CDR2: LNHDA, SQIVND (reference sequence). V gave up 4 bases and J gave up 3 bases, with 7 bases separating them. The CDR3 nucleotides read TGTGCCAGTAGTAGGGCAGTCTACAATGAGCAGTTCTTC. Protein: CASSRAVYNEQFF.

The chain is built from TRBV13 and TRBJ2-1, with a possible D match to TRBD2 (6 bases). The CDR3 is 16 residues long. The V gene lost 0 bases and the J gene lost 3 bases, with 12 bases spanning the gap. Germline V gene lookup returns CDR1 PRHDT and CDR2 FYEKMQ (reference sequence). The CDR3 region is CASSLGHRDFYNEQFF. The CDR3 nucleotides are TGTGCCAGCAGCTTAGGTCACCGGGACTTCTACAATGAGCAGTTCTTC.

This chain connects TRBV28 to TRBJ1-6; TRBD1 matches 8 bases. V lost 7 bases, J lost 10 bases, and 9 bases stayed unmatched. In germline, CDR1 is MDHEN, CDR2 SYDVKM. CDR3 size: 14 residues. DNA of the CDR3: TGTGCCAGCAATTGGGGGACAGGTTGGTCACCCCTCCACTTT. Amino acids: CASNWGTGWSPLHF.